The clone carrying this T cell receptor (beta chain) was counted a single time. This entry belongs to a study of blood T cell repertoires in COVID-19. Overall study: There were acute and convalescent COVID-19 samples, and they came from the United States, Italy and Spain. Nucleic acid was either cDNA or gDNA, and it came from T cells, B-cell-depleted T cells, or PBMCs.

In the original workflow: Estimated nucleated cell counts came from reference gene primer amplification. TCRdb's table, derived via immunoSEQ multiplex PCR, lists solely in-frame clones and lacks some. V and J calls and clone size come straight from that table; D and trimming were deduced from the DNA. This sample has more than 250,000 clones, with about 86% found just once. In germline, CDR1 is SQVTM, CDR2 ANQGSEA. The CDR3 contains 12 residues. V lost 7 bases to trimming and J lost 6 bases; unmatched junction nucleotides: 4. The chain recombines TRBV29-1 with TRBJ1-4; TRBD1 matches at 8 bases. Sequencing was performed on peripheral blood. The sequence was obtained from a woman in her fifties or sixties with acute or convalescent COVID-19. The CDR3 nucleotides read TGCAGCGCCGCAGGGGGCGATGAAAAACTGTTTTTT. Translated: CSAAGGDEKLFF.